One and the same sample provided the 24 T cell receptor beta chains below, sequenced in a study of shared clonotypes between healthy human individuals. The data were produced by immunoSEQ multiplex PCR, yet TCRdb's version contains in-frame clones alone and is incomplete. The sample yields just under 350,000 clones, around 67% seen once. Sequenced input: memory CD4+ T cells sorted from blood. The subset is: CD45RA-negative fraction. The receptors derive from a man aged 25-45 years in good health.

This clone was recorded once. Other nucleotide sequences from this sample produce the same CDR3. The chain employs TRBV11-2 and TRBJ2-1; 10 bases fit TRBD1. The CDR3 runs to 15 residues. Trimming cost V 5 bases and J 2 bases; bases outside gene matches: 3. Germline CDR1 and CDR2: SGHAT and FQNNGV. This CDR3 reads CASSPGTGAYNEQFF. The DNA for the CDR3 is TGTGCCAGCAGCCCCGGGACAGGGGCCTACAATGAGCAGTTCTTC.

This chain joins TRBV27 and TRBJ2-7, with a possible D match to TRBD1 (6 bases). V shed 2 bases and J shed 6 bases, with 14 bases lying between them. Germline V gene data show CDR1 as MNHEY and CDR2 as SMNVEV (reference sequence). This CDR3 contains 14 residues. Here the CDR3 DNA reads TGTGCCAGCAGTTTACCCAGGGGCCTCTGCGAGCAGTACTTC. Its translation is CASSLPRGLCEQYF.

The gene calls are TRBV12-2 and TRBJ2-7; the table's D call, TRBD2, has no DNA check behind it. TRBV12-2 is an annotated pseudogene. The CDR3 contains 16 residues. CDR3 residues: CASRLGPARTGYEQYF. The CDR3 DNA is TGTGCAAGTCGCTTAGGTCCCGCACGCACCGGCTACGAGCAGTACTTC.

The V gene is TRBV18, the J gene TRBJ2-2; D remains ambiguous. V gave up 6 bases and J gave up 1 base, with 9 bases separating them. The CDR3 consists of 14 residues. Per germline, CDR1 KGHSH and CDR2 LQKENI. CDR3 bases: TGTGCCAGCTCGAAACCCAGGAACACCGGGGAGCTGTTTTTT. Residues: CASSKPRNTGELFF.

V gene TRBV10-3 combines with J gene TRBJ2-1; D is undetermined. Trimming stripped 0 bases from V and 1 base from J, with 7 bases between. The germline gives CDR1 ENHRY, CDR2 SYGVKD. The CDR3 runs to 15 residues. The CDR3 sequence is CAISESIQSYNEQFF. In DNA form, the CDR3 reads TGTGCCATCAGTGAGTCGATACAGTCCTACAATGAGCAGTTCTTC.

CDR3 DNA: TGTGCCAGCAGCTTAGACTTTTCTAGCGGGGGAGACTCCGAGCAGTACTTC. It is translated as CASSLDFSSGGDSEQYF. The chain uses TRBV7-2 and TRBJ2-7, with 10 bases fitting TRBD2. Germline CDR1 and CDR2: SGHTA and FQGNSA. V lost 1 base, J lost 6 bases, and 12 bases stayed unmatched. This CDR3 has 17 amino acids.

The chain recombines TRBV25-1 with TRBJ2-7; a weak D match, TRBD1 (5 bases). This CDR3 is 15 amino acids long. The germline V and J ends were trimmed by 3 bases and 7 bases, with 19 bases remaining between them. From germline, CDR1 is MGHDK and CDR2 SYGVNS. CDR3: CASSDARRGLAEQYF. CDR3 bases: TGTGCCAGCAGTGACGCTCGAAGGGGTCTGGCGGAGCAGTACTTC.

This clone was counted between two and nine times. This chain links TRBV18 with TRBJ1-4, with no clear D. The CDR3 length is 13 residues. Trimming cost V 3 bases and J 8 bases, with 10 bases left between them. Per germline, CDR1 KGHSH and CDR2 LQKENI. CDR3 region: CASSPSLQEKLFF. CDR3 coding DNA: TGTGCCAGCTCACCGAGCTTACAAGAAAAACTGTTTTTT.

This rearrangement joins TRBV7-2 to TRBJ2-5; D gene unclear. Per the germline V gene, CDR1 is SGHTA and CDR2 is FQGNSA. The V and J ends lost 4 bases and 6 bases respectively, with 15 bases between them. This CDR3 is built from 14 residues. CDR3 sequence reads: CASSSPHGFQTQYF. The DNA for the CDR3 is TGTGCCAGCAGCTCCCCCCACGGCTTTCAGACCCAGTACTTC.

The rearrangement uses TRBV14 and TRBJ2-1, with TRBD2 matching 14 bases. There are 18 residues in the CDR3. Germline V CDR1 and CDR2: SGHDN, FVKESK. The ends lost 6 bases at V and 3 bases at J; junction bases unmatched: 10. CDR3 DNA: TGTGCCAGCAGTCACCCGGGACTAGCGGGAGATCTCTACAATGAGCAGTTCTTC. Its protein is CASSHPGLAGDLYNEQFF.

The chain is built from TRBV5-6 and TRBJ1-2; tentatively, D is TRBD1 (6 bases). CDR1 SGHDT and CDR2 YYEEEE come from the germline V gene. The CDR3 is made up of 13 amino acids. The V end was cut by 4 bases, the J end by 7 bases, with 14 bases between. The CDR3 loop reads CASSGRGYGGYTF. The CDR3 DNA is TGTGCCAGCAGCGGGAGGGGGTATGGTGGCTACACCTTC.

CDR3 DNA: TGTGCCACCAGCAGGGGCCGTGGGCAGGGGACTTACGAGCAGTACTTC. Translated, it gives CATSRGRGQGTYEQYF. V is TRBV15 and J is TRBJ2-7; tentatively, D is TRBD1 or TRBD2 (6 bases each). V dropped 3 bases and J dropped 4 bases, with 19 bases sitting between them. CDR3 length: 16 amino acids. Germline values: CDR1 LNHNV, CDR2 YYDKDF (reference sequence).

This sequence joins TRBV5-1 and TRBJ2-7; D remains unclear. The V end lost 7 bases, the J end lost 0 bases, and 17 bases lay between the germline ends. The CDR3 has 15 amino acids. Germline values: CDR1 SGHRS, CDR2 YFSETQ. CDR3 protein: CASSTASGLSYEQYF. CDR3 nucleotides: TGCGCCAGCTCAACAGCTTCGGGCCTCTCCTACGAGCAGTACTTC.

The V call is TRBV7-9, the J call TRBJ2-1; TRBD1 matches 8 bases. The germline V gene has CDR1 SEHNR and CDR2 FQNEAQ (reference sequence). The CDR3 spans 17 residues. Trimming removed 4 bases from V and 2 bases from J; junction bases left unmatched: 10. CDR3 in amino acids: CASSYEIDRGTYNEQFF. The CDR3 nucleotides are TGTGCCAGCAGCTACGAAATAGACAGGGGTACCTACAATGAGCAGTTCTTC. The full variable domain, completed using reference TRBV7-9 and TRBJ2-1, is DTGVSQNPRHKITKRGQNVTFRCDPISEHNRLYWYRQTLGQGPEFLTYFQNEAQLEKSRLLSDRFSAERPKGSFSTLEIQRTEQGDSAMYLCASSYEIDRGTYNEQFFGPGTRLTVL.

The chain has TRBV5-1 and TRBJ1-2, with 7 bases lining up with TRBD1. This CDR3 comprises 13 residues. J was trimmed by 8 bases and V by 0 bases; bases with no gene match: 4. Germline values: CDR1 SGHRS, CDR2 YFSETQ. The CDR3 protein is CASSLGQGKGYTF. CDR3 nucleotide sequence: TGCGCCAGCAGCTTGGGACAGGGCAAGGGCTACACCTTC.

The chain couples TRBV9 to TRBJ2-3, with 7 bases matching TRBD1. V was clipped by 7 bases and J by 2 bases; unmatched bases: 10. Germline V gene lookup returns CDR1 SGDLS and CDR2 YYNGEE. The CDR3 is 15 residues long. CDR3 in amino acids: CASSQTGNPTDTQYF. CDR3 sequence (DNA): TGTGCCAGCTCCCAGACAGGGAACCCCACAGATACGCAGTATTTT.

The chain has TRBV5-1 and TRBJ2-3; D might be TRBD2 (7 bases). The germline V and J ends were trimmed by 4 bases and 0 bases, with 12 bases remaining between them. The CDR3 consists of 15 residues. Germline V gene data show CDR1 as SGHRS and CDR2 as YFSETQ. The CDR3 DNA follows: TGCGCCAGCAGCATAGGGGGGGCGAGCACAGATACGCAGTATTTT. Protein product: CASSIGGASTDTQYF.

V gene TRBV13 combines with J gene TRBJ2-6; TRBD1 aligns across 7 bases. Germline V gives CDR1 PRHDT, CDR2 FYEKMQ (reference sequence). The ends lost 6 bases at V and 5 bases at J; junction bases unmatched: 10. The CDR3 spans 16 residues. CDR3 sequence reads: CASRYRGSVRANVLTF. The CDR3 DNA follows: TGTGCCAGCAGGTACAGGGGATCGGTTAGGGCCAACGTCCTGACTTTC.

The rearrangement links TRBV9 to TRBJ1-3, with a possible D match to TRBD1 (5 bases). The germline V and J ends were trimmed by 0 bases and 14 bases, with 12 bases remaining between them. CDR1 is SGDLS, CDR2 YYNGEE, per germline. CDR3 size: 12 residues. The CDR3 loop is CASSVGYQGLYF. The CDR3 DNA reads TGTGCCAGCAGCGTAGGTTATCAGGGATTATATTTT. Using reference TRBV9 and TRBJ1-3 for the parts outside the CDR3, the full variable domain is DSGVTQTPKHLITATGQRVTLRCSPRSGDLSVYWYQQSLDQGLQFLIQYYNGEERAKGNILERFSAQQFPDLHSELNLSSLELGDSALYFCASSVGYQGLYFGEGSWLTVV.

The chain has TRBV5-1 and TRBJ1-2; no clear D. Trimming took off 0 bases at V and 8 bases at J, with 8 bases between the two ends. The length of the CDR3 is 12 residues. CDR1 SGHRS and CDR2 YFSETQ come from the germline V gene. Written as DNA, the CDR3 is TGCGCCAGCAGCTTGGAGGGCGCAGGCTACACCTTC. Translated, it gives CASSLEGAGYTF.

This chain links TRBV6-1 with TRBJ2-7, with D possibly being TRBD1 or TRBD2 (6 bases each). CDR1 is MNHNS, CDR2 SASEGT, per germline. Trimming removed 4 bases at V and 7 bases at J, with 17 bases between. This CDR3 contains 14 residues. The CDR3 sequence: CASSAGGPSIEQYF. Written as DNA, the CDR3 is TGTGCCAGCAGTGCCGGGGGCCCCTCCATTGAGCAGTACTTC.

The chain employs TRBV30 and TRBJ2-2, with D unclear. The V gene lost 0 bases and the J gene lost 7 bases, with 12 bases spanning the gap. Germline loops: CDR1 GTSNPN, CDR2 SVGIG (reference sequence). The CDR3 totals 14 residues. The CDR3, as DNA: TGTGCCTGGAGTGTGAAGGATCGTCGCGGGGAGCTGTTTTTT. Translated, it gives CAWSVKDRRGELFF.

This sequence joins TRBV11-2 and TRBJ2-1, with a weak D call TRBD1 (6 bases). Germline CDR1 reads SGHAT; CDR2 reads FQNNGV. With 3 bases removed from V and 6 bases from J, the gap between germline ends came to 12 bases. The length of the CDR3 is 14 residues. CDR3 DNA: TGTGCCAGCAGCTTGAGGGGGAGTAGCAATGAGCAGTTCTTC. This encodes CASSLRGSSNEQFF. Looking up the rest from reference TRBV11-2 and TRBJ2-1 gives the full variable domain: EAGVAQSPRYKIIEKRQSVAFWCNPISGHATLYWYQQILGQGPKLLIQFQNNGVVDDSQLPKDRFSAERLKGVDSTLKIQPAKLEDSAVYLCASSLRGSSNEQFFGPGTRLTVL.

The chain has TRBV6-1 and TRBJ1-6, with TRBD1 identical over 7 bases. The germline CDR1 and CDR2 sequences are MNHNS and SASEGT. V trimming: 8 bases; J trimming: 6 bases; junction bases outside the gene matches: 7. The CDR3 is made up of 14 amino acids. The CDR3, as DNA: TGTGCCAGCGGTAGGGACAGATTTAATTCACCCCTCCACTTT. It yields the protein CASGRDRFNSPLHF.